Listed below are T cell receptor beta chains from one sample, sequenced in a study of blood T cells in healthy people across ages. TCRdb recomputed calls from the 5' RACE reads with MiXCR, one row per CDR3 protein. The repertoire includes approximately 2,000,000 distinct CDR3 sequences, around 40% of them detected once, and about 21% sits in the top ten. Sequencing used blood. The source of these receptors is a human donor in good health. Both conserved end residues are part of each CDR3. Each record gives: clone size, J gene, V gene, D gene, CDR3 DNA, CDR3 protein. D genes are given only for firm matches. For some rows the clone size is stated as once, few or many, or as a class when expanded; others skip it.

>few|TRBJ1-2|TRBV24-1|TRBD1
TGTGCCACCAGTGATTGGGACAGGGGTTATGGCTACACCTTC
CATSDWDRGYGYTF
>few|TRBJ1-3|TRBV7-2|-
TGTGCCAGCAGCTTACGAGTCGAGGGGTACACCATATATTTT
CASSLRVEGYTIYF
>-|TRBJ2-2|TRBV12-3/TRBV12-4|-
TGTGCCAGCAGTACCCCGGAGAACACCGGGGAGCTGTTTTTT
CASSTPENTGELFF
>few|TRBJ2-5|TRBV28|-
TGTGCCAGCAGCCTCCCGAGACAGCTGCAAGAGACCCAGTACTTC
CASSLPRQLQETQYF
>-|TRBJ2-5|TRBV7-7|-
TGTGCTAGCAGCCCAAGGACAGAGCACCAAGAGACCCAGTACTTC
CASSPRTEHQETQYF
>-|TRBJ1-2|TRBV6-2/TRBV6-3|-
TGTACCAGCAGTTACAGCGCGTATGGCTACACCTTC
CTSSYSAYGYTF
>few|TRBJ1-1|TRBV29-1|TRBD1
TGCAGCGTTGCGATGGGACAGGTGAACACTGAAGCTTTCTTT
CSVAMGQVNTEAFF
>few|TRBJ2-3|TRBV20-1|-
TGCAGTGCTAGAGGGGGGGCGGGAGCGACTAGCACAGATACGCAGTATTTT
CSARGGAGATSTDTQYF
>-|TRBJ2-7|TRBV20-1|TRBD1
TGCAGTGCTAGTGGGGACAGAGGCTACGAGCAGTACTTC
CSASGDRGYEQYF
>many|TRBJ2-4|TRBV28|-
TGTGCCAGCAGGTTCATTATTAAGGGGAAAAACATTCAGTACTTC
CASRFIIKGKNIQYF
>-|TRBJ2-3|TRBV18|TRBD2
TGTGCCAGCAGCCCCCCGGGACTAGGCACAGATACGCAGTATTTT
CASSPPGLGTDTQYF
>-|TRBJ1-1|TRBV7-9|-
TGTGCCAGCAGCCGCCCTCCATCGAACACTGAAGCTTTCTTT
CASSRPPSNTEAFF
>-|TRBJ1-2|TRBV6-2/TRBV6-3|-
TGTGCCAGCAATCCTGCGGGGACAAACTATGGCTACACCTTC
CASNPAGTNYGYTF
>few|TRBJ1-2|TRBV11-3|-
TGTGCCAGCAGCTTAGTATCGACAGATGGCTACACCTTC
CASSLVSTDGYTF
>few|TRBJ2-7|TRBV2|TRBD1
TGTGCCAGCAGCGAAAAAACAGGGGTCCCCTACGAGCAGTACTTC
CASSEKTGVPYEQYF
>-|TRBJ2-7|TRBV4-3|TRBD1
TGCGCCAGCAGCCAAAGGCGCGGGACAGGGCCCTACGAGCAGTACTTC
CASSQRRGTGPYEQYF
>few|TRBJ2-3|TRBV5-1|-
TGCGCCAGAAGGGGAGATACGCAGTATTTT
CARRGDTQYF
>-|TRBJ2-3|TRBV5-1|TRBD2
TGCGCCAGCAGCTCGGCTTCTGCGGGGGGGTCCACAGATACGCAGTATTTT
CASSSASAGGSTDTQYF
>few|TRBJ2-4|TRBV2|-
TGTGCCAGCAGTAGCAGGGGGGTCAAAAACATTCAGTACTTC
CASSSRGVKNIQYF
>few|TRBJ1-2|TRBV6-5|TRBD1
TGTGCCAGCAGTAACGGACAGGGCTTAGCTGGCTACACCTTC
CASSNGQGLAGYTF
>few|TRBJ1-2|TRBV16|-
TGTGCCAGCAGCCAATCCACAGCCCTCTATGGCTACACCTTC
CASSQSTALYGYTF
>-|TRBJ2-3|TRBV7-9|TRBD1
TGTGCCAGCAGGAAGACAGGGCTCGCAGATACGCAGTATTTT
CASRKTGLADTQYF
>-|TRBJ1-1|TRBV20-1|TRBD1
TGCAGTGCTAGAGATCAGGGGGGGTCCTCTGAAGCTTTCTTT
CSARDQGGSSEAFF
>-|TRBJ2-7|TRBV27|-
TGTACCAGCAGTTGGCAGGGTTCCTCCTACGAGCAGTACTTC
CTSSWQGSSYEQYF
>once|TRBJ2-1|TRBV12-3/TRBV12-4|-
TGTGCCAGCAGCTCGTGGTCTGGCGGGGGCCGGGATGAGCAGTTCTTC
CASSSWSGGGRDEQFF
>-|TRBJ2-3|TRBV7-2|TRBD2
TGTGCCAGCAGCTTTAGAGCGGGGGGAGGCACAGATACGCAGTATTTT
CASSFRAGGGTDTQYF
>-|TRBJ2-3|TRBV7-6|-
TGTGCCAGCAGCTCCCTTGGAGATATGCAGTATTTT
CASSSLGDMQYF
>-|TRBJ2-7|TRBV29-1|-
TGCAGCGTTGCGCGGCTGTCTCCCCCCTACGAGCAGTACTTC
CSVARLSPPYEQYF
>few|TRBJ2-7|TRBV2|TRBD2
TGTGCCAGCTGGGCGGGGGGTGTCTCCCACGAGCAGTACTTC
CASWAGGVSHEQYF
>few|TRBJ2-7|TRBV4-3|-
TGCGCCAGCAGCTACCAAGGGATTTGGGCAGGGTCCCCCTACGAGCAGTACTTC
CASSYQGIWAGSPYEQYF
>few|TRBJ2-5|TRBV27|-
TGTGCCAGCAGCCACTCCGGGCCCCGAGGGGAGACCCAGTACTTC
CASSHSGPRGETQYF
>-|TRBJ1-2|TRBV29-1|-
TGCAGCGTTGAACCTGGGACATCTAACTATGGCTACACCTTC
CSVEPGTSNYGYTF
>-|TRBJ2-1|TRBV5-1|TRBD1
TGCGCCAGCACCCGGACAGGGGGCGACGACAATGAGCAGTTCTTC
CASTRTGGDDNEQFF
>-|TRBJ1-5|TRBV7-2|-
TGTGCCAGCAGCTTATTACCGGCCATTAGCAATCAGCCCCAGCATTTT
CASSLLPAISNQPQHF
>once|TRBJ1-1|TRBV6-4|-
TGTGCCAGCAAAAGAAGTTCAATGAACACTGAAGCTTTCTTT
CASKRSSMNTEAFF
>few|TRBJ2-1|TRBV5-1|-
TGCGCCAGCAGCTTGGAAGGTGGCGGCAGTATTATCAATGAGCAGTTCTTC
CASSLEGGGSIINEQFF
>few|TRBJ1-6|TRBV19|-
TGTGCCAGTAGTACCCTTAATTCACCCCTCCACTTT
CASSTLNSPLHF
>-|TRBJ1-1|TRBV14|-
TGTGCCAGCAGCCATGGTTTATTCACTGGAGCTTTCTTT
CASSHGLFTGAFF
>-|TRBJ2-3|TRBV7-7|TRBD1
TGTGCTAGCAACTCGACAGGGGGTAGTACGCAGTATTTT
CASNSTGGSTQYF
>-|TRBJ2-5|TRBV2|-
TGTGCCAACTGTCGAGTAGCGGAGACCCAGTACTTC
CANCRVAETQYF
>-|TRBJ2-3|TRBV29-1|-
TGCAGCGTTGAAGGGCCGACGGCAGATACGCAGTATTTT
CSVEGPTADTQYF